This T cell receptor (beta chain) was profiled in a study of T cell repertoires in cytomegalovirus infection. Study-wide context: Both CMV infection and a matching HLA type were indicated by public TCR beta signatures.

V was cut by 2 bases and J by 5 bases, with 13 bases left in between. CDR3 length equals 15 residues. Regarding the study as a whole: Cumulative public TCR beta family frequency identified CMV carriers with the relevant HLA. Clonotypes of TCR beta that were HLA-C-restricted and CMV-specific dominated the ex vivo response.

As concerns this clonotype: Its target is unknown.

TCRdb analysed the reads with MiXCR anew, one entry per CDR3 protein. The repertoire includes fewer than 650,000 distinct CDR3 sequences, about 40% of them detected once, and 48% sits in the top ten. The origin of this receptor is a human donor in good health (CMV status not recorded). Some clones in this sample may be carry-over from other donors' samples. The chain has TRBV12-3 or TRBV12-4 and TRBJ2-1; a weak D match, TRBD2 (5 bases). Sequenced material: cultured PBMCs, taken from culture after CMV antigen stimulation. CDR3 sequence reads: CASSLRGRLDNEQFF. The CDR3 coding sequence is TGTGCCAGCAGTTTAAGAGGGAGACTGGACAATGAGCAGTTCTTC.